This TCR beta chain comes out of a study of T cell changes during pregnancy in multiple sclerosis. The CDR3 has 15 residues. V lost 3 bases, J lost 3 bases, and 7 bases stayed unmatched. Germline loops: CDR1 SQVTM, CDR2 ANQGSEA. Assay: immunoSEQ multiplex PCR; the TCRdb copy retains only in-frame clones and omits some. Here the sample spans 25,000 to 35,000 clones, roughly 92% being singletons. The sequenced sample was CD8+ T cells from peripheral blood mononuclear cells, obtained before pregnancy. The TCR comes from a female donor with multiple sclerosis, enrolled in a pregnancy study. V gene TRBV29-1 combines with J gene TRBJ2-1; 8 nucleotides agree with TRBD2. The CDR3 spells CSVDQAGGSYNEQFF. In DNA, the CDR3 is TGCAGCGTTGATCAGGCGGGGGGTAGCTACAATGAGCAGTTCTTC.